Listed here are 20 T cell receptor beta chains from one sample, sequenced in a study of blood T cell repertoires in COVID-19. Measured with immunoSEQ multiplex PCR; TCRdb has only the in-frame clones, and not every one. The sample lists some 160,000 clones, more than 75% occurring once. Sequenced input: peripheral blood. These receptors were collected from a woman aged 70-85 years with COVID-19, enrolled during active disease.

This clone has just one count. V usage is TRBV2 and J usage is TRBJ2-1; the match to TRBD1 covers 9 bases. V lost 3 bases, J lost 8 bases, and 20 bases stayed unmatched. The germline V gene encodes CDR1 SNHLY and CDR2 FYNNEI. This CDR3 is 19 amino acids long. CDR3 sequence reads: CASSEQRVRRSTGGYEQFF. DNA for the CDR3: TGTGCCAGCAGTGAGCAGCGGGTCAGACGTTCAACAGGGGGCTATGAGCAGTTCTTC.

The chain joins TRBV19 to TRBJ2-1; 12 bases are a match to TRBD2. Trimming took 5 bases from V and 2 from J; bases not matched to a gene: 7. The CDR3 length is 17 residues. Germline assignment: CDR1 LNHDA and CDR2 SQIVND (reference sequence). The DNA for the CDR3 is TGTGCCAGTAGTGCCGGACTAGCGGGGCCCACCTACAATGAGCAGTTCTTC. As protein: CASSAGLAGPTYNEQFF.

The chain has TRBV18 and TRBJ1-1; 8 nucleotides agree with TRBD1. V gave up 2 bases and J gave up 1 base; unmatched junction bases: 6. The V gene's germline CDR1 is KGHSH and CDR2 LQKENI. The CDR3 totals 16 residues. DNA of the CDR3: TGTGCCAGCTCACCAAGGCAGGGGGCGAGGAACACTGAAGCTTTCTTT. Its protein is CASSPRQGARNTEAFF. The complete variable domain, with remaining parts taken from reference TRBV18 and TRBJ1-1, reads NAGVMQNPRHLVRRRGQEARLRCSPMKGHSHVYWYRQLPEEGLKFMVYLQKENIIDESGMPKERFSAEFPKEGPSILRIQQVVRGDSAAYFCASSPRQGARNTEAFFGQGTRLTVV.

V and J are TRBV7-2 and TRBJ1-1; maybe TRBD1 (5 bases). This CDR3 is 15 amino acids long. Germline values: CDR1 SGHTA, CDR2 FQGNSA. The germline V and J ends were trimmed by 1 base and 5 bases, with 14 bases remaining between them. DNA of the CDR3: TGTGCCAGCAGCTTAGGGGGCGGGGGAATGACTGAAGCTTTCTTT. Translating gives CASSLGGGGMTEAFF.

The chain's CDR3 is CASSLGGTGDHEQFF. The DNA of the CDR3 is TGCGCCAGCAGCTTGGGAGGGACAGGGGACCATGAGCAGTTCTTC. The chain combines TRBV5-1 with TRBJ2-1; 10 positions agree with TRBD1. This CDR3 is 15 amino acids long. The V gene end was trimmed by 0 bases and the J gene end by 8 bases; junction bases not matched to a gene: 5. Per the germline V gene, CDR1 is SGHRS and CDR2 is YFSETQ. The variable domain in full, completed from reference TRBV5-1 and TRBJ2-1, reads KAGVTQTPRYLIKTRGQQVTLSCSPISGHRSVSWYQQTPGQGLQFLFEYFSETQRNKGNFPGRFSGRQFSNSRSEMNVSTLELGDSALYLCASSLGGTGDHEQFFGPGTRLTVL.

Here the CDR3 reads CASSRPPGQGLMNTEAFF. Written as DNA, the CDR3 is TGTGCCAGTAGTAGACCCCCCGGACAGGGATTAATGAACACTGAAGCTTTCTTT. The rearrangement links TRBV19 to TRBJ1-1; 8 bases map to TRBD1. From germline, CDR1 is LNHDA and CDR2 SQIVND (reference sequence). J gave up 0 bases and V 4 bases, and 13 bases lay outside the gene matches. CDR3 size: 18 residues.

This clone was seen a handful of times. The chain uses TRBV14 and TRBJ2-7; TRBD1 matches at 8 bases. CDR3 length: 15 residues. V was pared by 6 bases and J by 0 bases, with 7 bases of the junction left unmatched. Germline V lookup: CDR1 SGHDN, CDR2 FVKESK. CDR3 loop: CASRAGTGHSYEQYF. CDR3 DNA sequence: TGTGCCAGCAGGGCCGGGACAGGCCACTCCTACGAGCAGTACTTC.

This sequence joins TRBV11-2 and TRBJ1-3; D is ambiguous. Germline V gives CDR1 SGHAT, CDR2 FQNNGV. The length of the CDR3 is 15 residues. V gave up 5 bases and J gave up 0 bases, with 11 bases separating them. CDR3: CASSPTGFSGNTIYF. The DNA for the CDR3 is TGTGCCAGCAGCCCCACGGGGTTCTCTGGAAACACCATATATTTT.

The chain combines TRBV18 with TRBJ1-2, with D uncertain. Trimming stripped 8 bases from V and 2 bases from J, with 12 bases between. The CDR3 runs 13 residues. The germline V gene has CDR1 KGHSH and CDR2 LQKENI. The CDR3 spells CASRGNLNYGYTF. CDR3 nucleotides: TGTGCCAGCCGCGGGAACCTGAACTATGGCTACACCTTC.

CDR3: CATSDPGTAYGYTF. CDR3 coding DNA: TGTGCCACCAGTGATCCCGGGACAGCGTATGGCTACACCTTC. The J gene is TRBJ1-2, the V gene TRBV24-1; TRBD1 agrees at 7 bases. From germline, CDR1 is KGHDR and CDR2 SFDVKD. The CDR3 spans 14 residues. V lost 3 bases and J lost 5; bases outside the gene matches: 5.

The V and J genes are TRBV28 and TRBJ1-5, with a tentative D call TRBD1 (6 bases). Deletions cut 4 bases from V and 2 bases from J, with 15 bases between. This CDR3 has 16 residues. Germline CDR1 reads MDHEN; CDR2 reads SYDVKM. CDR3 nucleotide sequence: TGTGCCAGCAGTTCCCACCGGCCAGGGGGCAATCAGCCCCAGCATTTT. It codes for CASSSHRPGGNQPQHF.

CDR3 sequence reads: CATSRGTSGGVNTGELFF. DNA for the CDR3: TGTGCCACCAGCCGCGGGACTAGCGGGGGCGTAAACACCGGGGAGCTGTTTTTT. The genes are TRBV15 and TRBJ2-2; 14 bases are a match to TRBD2. CDR1 is LNHNV and CDR2 is YYDKDF in the germline V gene (reference sequence). The CDR3 runs to 18 residues. V was clipped by 5 bases and J by 2 bases; unmatched bases: 7.

This chain uses TRBV5-6 with TRBJ2-2, with 7 bases fitting TRBD2. Unmatched junction bases numbered 4, after V lost 4 bases and J lost 4 bases. The CDR3 covers 14 residues. CDR1 SGHDT and CDR2 YYEEEE come from the germline V gene. CDR3 sequence reads: CASSRGDRTGELFF. CDR3 coding DNA: TGTGCCAGCAGCCGGGGGGACCGCACCGGGGAGCTGTTTTTT.

The rearrangement links TRBV6-5 to TRBJ1-2; D is undetermined. The CDR3 covers 14 residues. Deletions cut 6 bases from V and 5 bases from J, with 16 bases between. The V gene's germline CDR1 is MNHEY and CDR2 SVGAGI. The CDR3, as DNA: TGTGCCAGCAGCCCAACCGGGAGATTTTATGGCTACACCTTC. This codes for CASSPTGRFYGYTF.

The sample holds a few counts of this clone. The V call is TRBV28, the J call TRBJ1-2; possibly TRBD1 for D (5 bases). Germline CDR1 and CDR2: MDHEN and SYDVKM. The CDR3 length is 13 residues. The V end was cut by 5 bases, the J end by 5 bases, with 12 bases between. The CDR3 DNA follows: TGTGCCAGCAGTACCCCGGGGGAATATGGCTACACCTTC. Its translation: CASSTPGEYGYTF.

This clone was detected only once. This chain joins TRBV5-8 and TRBJ1-5, with TRBD1 as a possible D gene (6 bases). CDR3 length equals 15 residues. Germline V gene lookup returns CDR1 SGHTS and CDR2 YDEGEE. V dropped 0 bases and J dropped 4 bases, with 11 bases sitting between them. DNA of the CDR3: TGTGCCAGCAGCTTGGTACTACAGGGTAATCAGCCCCAGCATTTT. Translation gives CASSLVLQGNQPQHF. Together with reference TRBV5-8 and TRBJ1-5, the CDR3 gives the full variable domain: EAGVTQSPTHLIKTRGQQATLRCSPISGHTSVYWYQQALGLGLQFLLWYDEGEERNRGNFPPRFSGRQFPNYSSELNVNALELEDSALYLCASSLVLQGNQPQHFGDGTRLSIL.

The V gene is TRBV5-1, the J gene TRBJ2-7; TRBD1 is a possible D gene (5 bases). Trimming left V 7 bases short and J 0 bases short, with 17 bases between. This CDR3 region has 15 residues. Germline CDR1 is SGHRS and CDR2 is YFSETQ. The CDR3 DNA sequence: TGCGCCAGCGCAGTAGACAGTTCGACCTCCTACGAGCAGTACTTC. It codes for CASAVDSSTSYEQYF.

This CDR3 reads CASSLSGQANSPLHF. The CDR3 DNA sequence: TGTGCCAGCAGTTTATCGGGACAGGCTAATTCACCCCTCCACTTT. The chain has TRBV27 and TRBJ1-6; 8 bases agree with TRBD1. V was pared by 0 bases and J by 6 bases, with 1 base of the junction left unmatched. CDR3 length: 15 residues. The germline V gene encodes CDR1 MNHEY and CDR2 SMNVEV (reference sequence).

The count of this clone is one. This chain uses TRBV6-6 with TRBJ2-5; the match to TRBD2 covers 13 bases. The CDR3 consists of 14 residues. Germline lookup yields CDR1 MNHNY and CDR2 SVGAGI (reference sequence). The trim removed 7 bases at V and 9 bases at J, leaving 8 bases unmatched. Here the CDR3 reads CASTLAGGQGPQYF. CDR3 DNA: TGTGCCAGCACACTAGCGGGGGGGCAGGGGCCCCAGTACTTC.

CDR3 residues: CASRETGPGNTEAFF. CDR3 nucleotides: TGTGCCAGCAGGGAGACAGGACCTGGGAACACTGAAGCTTTCTTT. V gene TRBV6-5 combines with J gene TRBJ1-1; D is possibly TRBD1 (6 bases). V lost 6 bases to trimming and J lost 1 base, with 15 bases between them. CDR1 MNHEY and CDR2 SVGAGI come from the germline V gene. CDR3 size: 15 residues.